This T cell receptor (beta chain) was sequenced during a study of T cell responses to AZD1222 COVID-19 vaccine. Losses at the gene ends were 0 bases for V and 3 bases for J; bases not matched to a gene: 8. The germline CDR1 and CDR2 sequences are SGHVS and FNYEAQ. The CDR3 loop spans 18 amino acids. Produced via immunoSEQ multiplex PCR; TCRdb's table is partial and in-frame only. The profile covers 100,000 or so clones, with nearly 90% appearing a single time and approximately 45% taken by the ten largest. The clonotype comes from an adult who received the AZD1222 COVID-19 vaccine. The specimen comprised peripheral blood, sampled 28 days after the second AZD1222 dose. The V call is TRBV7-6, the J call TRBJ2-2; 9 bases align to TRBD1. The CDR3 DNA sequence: TGTGCCAGCAGCTTAGCGGGACCGGGACAGGGTGACACCGGGGAGCTGTTTTTT. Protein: CASSLAGPGQGDTGELFF.